This entry lists 23 T cell receptor beta chains sequenced from one sample in a study of cytomegalovirus exposure and HLA in healthy donors. The PCR ran on 60 Vbeta and 13 Jbeta primers. Profiled with immunoSEQ multiplex PCR; TCRdb holds only in-frame clones, not every one. The profile shows about 170,000 clones, roughly 80% of them singletons. The sample consisted of PBMCs. These receptor sequences come from a female donor in good health and CMV-seronegative.

The gene calls are TRBV19 and TRBJ2-7, with a possible D match to TRBD1 (6 bases). The CDR3 is 14 amino acids. Trimming left V 2 bases short and J 1 base short, with 9 bases between. Germline CDR1 reads LNHDA; CDR2 reads SQIVND (reference sequence). The CDR3 sequence is CASSIRGNSYEQYF. The CDR3 bases are TGTGCCAGTAGTATAAGGGGGAATTCCTACGAGCAGTACTTC.

The chain links TRBV19 to TRBJ1-1; D is ambiguous. CDR1 is LNHDA and CDR2 is SQIVND in the germline V gene (reference sequence). CDR3 length: 13 residues. V lost 5 bases, J lost 7 bases, and 14 bases lay in between. CDR3 region: CASSLTGDSEAFF. CDR3 in DNA: TGTGCCAGTAGTCTTACGGGAGATAGTGAAGCTTTCTTT.

This clone has more than one count but fewer than ten. This rearrangement joins TRBV5-1 to TRBJ2-1, with TRBD2 matching over 7 bases. The V segment lost 7 bases and the J segment 3 bases; nucleotides outside the gene matches: 4. This CDR3 region has 13 residues. In germline, CDR1 is SGHRS, CDR2 YFSETQ. The CDR3 protein is CASRGGNYNEQFF. The CDR3 DNA follows: TGCGCCAGCCGCGGGGGAAACTACAATGAGCAGTTCTTC.

The J gene is TRBJ2-5, the V gene TRBV12-5; D is ambiguous. CDR1 and CDR2 (germline): LGHNT, FRNRAP. V lost 1 base, J lost 2 bases, and 5 bases lay in between. The length of the CDR3 is 13 residues. As DNA, the CDR3 is TGTGCTAGTGGTTTGGCCGGTCAAGAGACCCAGTACTTC. It codes for CASGLAGQETQYF. The variable domain in full, completed from reference TRBV12-5 and TRBJ2-5, reads DARVTQTPRHKVTEMGQEVTMRCQPILGHNTVFWYRQTMMQGLELLAYFRNRAPLDDSGMPKDRFSAEMPDATLATLKIQPSEPRDSAVYFCASGLAGQETQYFGPGTRLLVL.

This chain joins TRBV5-6 and TRBJ1-4; 10 nucleotides match TRBD1. The length of the CDR3 is 14 residues. With 3 bases clipped from V and 6 bases from J, the junction kept 2 bases outside the gene matches. Germline V gene lookup returns CDR1 SGHDT and CDR2 YYEEEE. The CDR3 region is CASSWDRGDEKLFF. Here the CDR3 DNA reads TGTGCCAGCAGCTGGGACAGGGGAGATGAAAAACTGTTTTTT.

V usage is TRBV27 and J usage is TRBJ2-7, with 10 bases matching TRBD1. This CDR3 has 16 residues. The ends lost 9 bases at V and 3 bases at J; junction bases unmatched: 14. Germline values: CDR1 MNHEY, CDR2 SMNVEV (reference sequence). The CDR3 sequence: CASRRSGQGRVYEQYF. In DNA, the CDR3 is TGTGCCAGTCGAAGATCGGGACAGGGGAGGGTCTACGAGCAGTACTTC.

The chain recombines TRBV4-1 with TRBJ2-5; 8 nucleotides align to TRBD1. Germline lookup yields CDR1 MGHRA and CDR2 YSYEKL. J lost 7 bases, V lost 0 bases, and 13 bases had no gene match. The CDR3 covers 17 residues. This CDR3 is CASSQDGSTGGKVTQYF. CDR3 in DNA: TGCGCCAGCAGCCAAGATGGGTCCACAGGGGGGAAGGTGACCCAGTACTTC.

V and J are TRBV5-6 and TRBJ1-1; D not resolved. This CDR3 spans 13 amino acids. The germline V gene encodes CDR1 SGHDT and CDR2 YYEEEE. Trimming stripped 0 bases from V and 3 bases from J, with 6 bases between. Here the CDR3 DNA reads TGTGCCAGCAGCTTGGGAACATACACTGAAGCTTTCTTT. It is translated as CASSLGTYTEAFF.

This chain connects TRBV5-6 to TRBJ2-7; 11 positions agree with TRBD2. Germline V gene sequence: CDR1 SGHDT, CDR2 YYEEEE. This CDR3 has 15 residues. Trimming removed 0 bases from V and 6 bases from J; junction bases left unmatched: 5. Here the CDR3 DNA reads TGTGCCAGCAGCTTGGGACTAGCGGGGACCCTCGAGCAGTACTTC. Protein product: CASSLGLAGTLEQYF.

This chain connects TRBV6-5 to TRBJ1-5, with 10 bases identical to TRBD1. V shed 4 bases and J 7 bases; nucleotides not matched to a gene: 10. The CDR3 runs 16 residues. The germline V gene has CDR1 MNHEY and CDR2 SVGAGI. The CDR3 loop is CASSLGQGFVWQPQHF. The CDR3 bases are TGTGCCAGCAGTTTGGGACAGGGGTTCGTTTGGCAGCCCCAGCATTTT.

This chain links TRBV11-2 with TRBJ1-2, with D maybe TRBD1 (5 bases). V lost 5 bases to trimming and J lost 0 bases, with 25 bases between them. The length of the CDR3 is 19 residues. Germline V gives CDR1 SGHAT, CDR2 FQNNGV. CDR3: CASSPSGYQILNPNYGYTF. CDR3 bases: TGTGCCAGCAGCCCCTCAGGGTACCAAATACTAAACCCTAACTATGGCTACACCTTC.

V usage is TRBV19 and J usage is TRBJ1-2; tentative D call: TRBD1 (6 bases). Trimming removed 5 bases from V and 5 bases from J, with 12 bases in between. CDR1 and CDR2 from the germline V gene are LNHDA and SQIVND (reference sequence). There are 13 residues in the CDR3. The CDR3 loop reads CASSRGQIYGYTF. Here the CDR3 DNA reads TGTGCCAGTAGTCGCGGACAGATATATGGCTACACCTTC.

This clone was detected once. J is TRBJ1-2 and V is TRBV6-1, with TRBD1 as a possible D gene (5 bases). Trimming cost V 5 bases and J 0 bases, with 10 bases left between them. CDR3 length equals 14 residues. From germline, CDR1 is MNHNS and CDR2 SASEGT. The CDR3 region has the DNA TGTGCCAGCAGTCTCGTGGACACTAACTATGGCTACACCTTC. Its protein is CASSLVDTNYGYTF.

The chain recombines TRBV19 with TRBJ2-2; TRBD2 matches at 8 bases. This CDR3 region has 17 residues. V lost 1 base, J lost 1 base, and 5 bases stayed unmatched. Germline V gives CDR1 LNHDA, CDR2 SQIVND (reference sequence). For the CDR3, the DNA is TGTGCCAGTAGTATAGGTAAAACTAGCGGGAACACCGGGGAGCTGTTTTTT. Translated: CASSIGKTSGNTGELFF.

This clone was seen a few times. The J gene is TRBJ1-2, the V gene TRBV6-1; D uncertain. Germline CDR1 and CDR2: MNHNS and SASEGT. This CDR3 comprises 13 residues. Trimming shortened V by 2 bases and J by 1 base, and 5 bases separated the two germline ends. The DNA for the CDR3 is TGTGCCAGCAGTGAATTTTATAACTATGGCTACACCTTC. Translation: CASSEFYNYGYTF.

The chain has TRBV5-1 and TRBJ1-1; TRBD1 might be the D (6 bases). Germline V gene data show CDR1 as SGHRS and CDR2 as YFSETQ. This CDR3 has 15 residues. V lost 3 bases and J lost 5, with 17 bases in between. This CDR3 is CASSSAQGSGTEAFF. For the CDR3, the DNA is TGCGCCAGCAGCTCGGCTCAGGGGTCGGGGACTGAAGCTTTCTTT.

The CDR3 reads CASSHDGQGYGYTF. The CDR3 DNA reads as TGTGCCAGCAGCCATGACGGACAGGGGTATGGCTACACCTTC. The V call is TRBV6-5, the J call TRBJ1-2, with 9 nucleotides matching TRBD1. Looked up from germline, CDR1 is MNHEY and CDR2 is SVGAGI. V shed 6 bases, J shed 5 bases, and the junction held 7 bases outside the gene matches. The CDR3 spans 14 residues.

The chain employs TRBV21-1 and TRBJ2-5; the D call TRBD1 from the table was never checked on the DNA. TRBV21-1 is marked as a pseudogene. This CDR3 has 19 residues. The CDR3 here is CASRWVRRHFKSLQETQYF. The CDR3, as DNA: TGTGCCAGCCGCTGGGTACGAAGACATTTCAAATCCCTCCAAGAGACCCAGTACTTC.

This clone was picked up a small number of times. This chain uses TRBV7-3 with TRBJ1-1, with 7 positions matching TRBD1. Trimming took 5 bases from V and 10 from J; bases not matched to a gene: 10. The CDR3 loop spans 13 amino acids. The germline gives CDR1 SGHTA, CDR2 FQGTGA. The CDR3 protein is CASSVNRGEGAFF. For the CDR3, the DNA is TGTGCCAGCAGCGTGAACAGGGGAGAGGGAGCTTTCTTT.

The J gene is TRBJ1-2, the V gene TRBV10-2, with 8 bases fitting TRBD1. There are 16 residues in the CDR3. Germline CDR1 and CDR2: WSHSY and SAAADI. After removal of 7 bases from V and 0 bases from J, the junction contained 10 bases not matched to a gene. The CDR3 region has the DNA TGCGCCAGCAACAGGGGGTCCCCTTGGACTAACTATGGCTACACCTTC. The encoded protein is CASNRGSPWTNYGYTF.

This rearrangement joins TRBV4-1 to TRBJ2-1, with D unclear. V lost 0 bases, J lost 2 bases, and 5 bases lay in between. Germline V gives CDR1 MGHRA, CDR2 YSYEKL. The CDR3 sequence is 14 residues long. The CDR3 nucleotides are TGCGCCAGCAGCCAAGATTCTACCTACAATGAGCAGTTCTTC. Amino acids: CASSQDSTYNEQFF.

The chain has TRBV2 and TRBJ1-2, with TRBD1 matching over 7 bases. Germline-derived CDR1 and CDR2 are SNHLY and FYNNEI. The CDR3 sequence is 15 residues long. J was trimmed by 3 bases and V by 6 bases; bases with no gene match: 10. The CDR3 nucleotides are TGTGCCAGCAGCCCAATAAGACAGGGAGACTATGGCTACACCTTC. Translated: CASSPIRQGDYGYTF.

V usage is TRBV7-9 and J usage is TRBJ1-4; 7 nucleotides match TRBD1. Trimming cost V 2 bases and J 9 bases; bases outside gene matches: 9. Germline V lookup: CDR1 SEHNR, CDR2 FQNEAQ (reference sequence). The CDR3 runs to 15 residues. CDR3 protein: CASSLTGTAFKKLFF. The CDR3, as DNA: TGTGCCAGCAGCTTAACCGGGACAGCGTTTAAAAAACTGTTTTTT. The full variable domain, in which reference TRBV7-9 and TRBJ1-4 provide the parts outside the CDR3, is DTGVSQNPRHKITKRGQNVTFRCDPISEHNRLYWYRQTLGQGPEFLTYFQNEAQLEKSRLLSDRFSAERPKGSFSTLEIQRTEQGDSAMYLCASSLTGTAFKKLFFGSGTQLSVL.